One sample yielded the 19 T cell receptor beta chains listed below, sequenced in a study of blood T cells in healthy people across ages. A second PCR of about 6 to 11 cycles used a sample-barcoded 5' primer and a J-beta primer mix. TCRdb fed the 5' RACE reads into MiXCR, producing one record per CDR3 protein. The sample shows roughly 500,000 distinct CDR3 sequences, about 26% of them seen only once. Sequencing input: blood. These receptors were collected from a woman in her seventies in good health.

In the case of this clonotype: One end of the junction does not line up with germline, which may come from a read error. The chain joins TRBV27 to TRBJ1-2; 9 bases map to TRBD1. The germline CDR1 and CDR2 sequences are MNHEY and SMNVEV (reference sequence). This CDR3 comprises 14 residues. The CDR3 coding sequence is TGTGCCAGCAGTTTATACAGGGGGCTCGTGAGCTACGCCTTC. This translates into CASSLYRGLVSYAF.

The chain carries TRBV4-3 and TRBJ2-2, with D possibly being TRBD1 (5 bases). Germline values: CDR1 LGHNA, CDR2 YSLEER. The CDR3 totals 15 residues. Trimming shortened V by 1 base and J by 4 bases, and 10 bases separated the two germline ends. CDR3 sequence (DNA): TGCGCCAGCAGCCAAGGGGCTGGGGCCACCGGGGAGCTGTTTTTT. This gives the protein CASSQGAGATGELFF.

In its sample, this clonotype was seen a few times. The gene calls are TRBV2 and TRBJ1-2; D remains ambiguous. V lost 6 bases and J lost 7, with 12 bases in between. The CDR3 contains 12 residues. The germline V gene encodes CDR1 SNHLY and CDR2 FYNNEI. CDR3 sequence: CASSAGPPGYTF. In DNA, the CDR3 is TGTGCCAGCAGCGCCGGGCCCCCTGGCTACACCTTC.

The chain has TRBV11-1 and TRBJ2-1, with 8 nucleotides matching TRBD1. Germline V CDR1 and CDR2: SGHAT, FQDESV (reference sequence). The CDR3 spans 17 residues. Trimming removed 5 bases from V and 1 base from J; junction bases left unmatched: 10. Here the CDR3 reads CASSPRKTGDSYNEQFF. In nucleotides, the CDR3 is TGTGCCAGCAGCCCGAGAAAGACAGGGGATTCCTACAATGAGCAGTTCTTC.

This clonotype has a handful of counts. The chain is built from TRBV6-6 and TRBJ1-6; D may be TRBD1 (5 bases). Trimming stripped 0 bases from V and 4 bases from J, with 7 bases between. The CDR3 extends over 15 amino acids. The germline V gene has CDR1 MNHNY and CDR2 SVGAGI (reference sequence). The CDR3 sequence is CASSYSPGYNSPLHF. CDR3 nucleotides: TGTGCCAGCAGTTACTCCCCAGGGTATAATTCACCCCTCCACTTT.

The genes are TRBV29-1 and TRBJ2-5, with TRBD2 identical over 10 bases. This CDR3 comprises 13 residues. Unmatched junction bases numbered 5, after V lost 6 bases and J lost 4 bases. Germline CDR1 is SQVTM and CDR2 is ANQGSEA. The CDR3 spells CSVKTSGPETQYF. CDR3 nucleotides: TGCAGCGTCAAGACTAGCGGGCCAGAGACCCAGTACTTC. The entire variable domain, with the rest obtained from reference TRBV29-1 and TRBJ2-5, is as follows: SAVISQKPSRDICQRGTSLTIQCQVDSQVTMMFWYRQQPGQSLTLIATANQGSEATYESGFVIDKFPISRPNLTFSTLTVSNMSPEDSSIYLCSVKTSGPETQYFGPGTRLLVL.

The chain is built from TRBV6-5 and TRBJ2-3; either TRBD1 or TRBD2 may fit D (5 bases each). V was shortened by 4 bases and J by 2 bases, with 10 bases between the two germline ends. CDR3 length equals 14 residues. The V gene's germline CDR1 is MNHEY and CDR2 SVGAGI. The CDR3 DNA reads TGTGCCAGCAGTTTCAGGGAGACCACAGATACGCAGTATTTT. This sequence encodes CASSFRETTDTQYF.

CDR3 amino acids: CASRNRATNEKLFF. The CDR3 DNA sequence: TGTGCCAGCAGAAACAGGGCAACTAATGAAAAACTGTTTTTT. The chain links TRBV6-6 to TRBJ1-4, with D perhaps matching TRBD1 (6 bases). The CDR3 length is 14 residues. Per the germline V gene, CDR1 is MNHNY and CDR2 is SVGAGI (reference sequence). Trimming removed 6 bases at V and 0 bases at J, with 8 bases between.

The genes are TRBV4-2 and TRBJ2-2; weak D call: TRBD2 (6 bases). The germline V and J ends were trimmed by 3 bases and 6 bases, with 26 bases remaining between them. The CDR3 extends over 19 amino acids. From germline, CDR1 is LGHNA and CDR2 YNFKEQ. This CDR3 is CASSQDPPAGGTRAGELFF. The DNA for the CDR3 is TGTGCCAGCAGCCAGGACCCACCTGCCGGGGGTACACGGGCCGGGGAGCTGTTTTTT.

The chain has TRBV29-1 and TRBJ2-3; 7 positions agree with TRBD2. The CDR3 length is 15 residues. CDR1 SQVTM and CDR2 ANQGSEA come from the germline V gene. V gave up 4 bases and J gave up 0 bases; unmatched junction bases: 7. In DNA, the CDR3 is TGCAGCGTTGTCCTTAGGCGGGGGAGCACAGATACGCAGTATTTT. The encoded protein is CSVVLRRGSTDTQYF.

This clonotype showed up just once. The chain recombines TRBV6-2 or TRBV6-3 with TRBJ1-5, with 8 bases matching TRBD1. Germline V gene sequence: CDR1 MNHEY, CDR2 SVGEGT. With V trimmed by 10 bases and J by 7 bases, 9 bases remained unmatched. The CDR3 is 13 amino acids. The CDR3: CATTDRAEQPQHF. CDR3 nucleotides: TGTGCCACTACGGACAGGGCGGAACAGCCCCAGCATTTT.

This chain links TRBV20-1 with TRBJ1-4, with D unclear. Trimming pared 0 bases from V and 3 bases from J, leaving 11 bases between. Germline assignment: CDR1 DFQATT and CDR2 SNEGSKA (reference sequence). The CDR3 spans 15 residues. CDR3 sequence (DNA): TGCAGTGCTAGAGATCTAAGGGAGGCTAATGAAAAACTGTTTTTT. This codes for CSARDLREANEKLFF.

This clonotype has just a few counts. The chain is built from TRBV10-3 and TRBJ2-4; D perhaps matches TRBD1 (6 bases). In germline, CDR1 is ENHRY, CDR2 SYGVKD. The CDR3 is 14 residues long. Trimming removed 5 bases from V and 0 bases from J, with 8 bases in between. In nucleotides, the CDR3 is TGTGCCATCAGTCAGGGGACAGCCAAAAACATTCAGTACTTC. It codes for CAISQGTAKNIQYF.

As to this clonotype: The junction and the germline gene differ at one end; a read error may be behind it. The chain's CDR3 is CAGSYSGNHEQYF. The DNA for the CDR3 is TGTGCCGGCAGTTACTCAGGGAACCACGAGCAGTACTTC. This chain uses TRBV6-6 with TRBJ2-1, with D tentatively TRBD1 (5 bases). The DNA end is more similar to TRBJ2-7, so the J call may be wrong. From germline, CDR1 is MNHNY and CDR2 SVGAGI (reference sequence). The CDR3 spans 13 residues.

The table lists this clonotype with a few counts. The rearrangement joins TRBV12-3 or TRBV12-4 to TRBJ2-5, with D uncertain. The CDR3 covers 12 residues. V was shortened by 3 bases and J by 7 bases, with 9 bases between the two germline ends. The chain's CDR3 is CASSFDSSTQYF. The CDR3 nucleotides are TGTGCCAGCAGTTTCGACTCCTCGACCCAGTACTTC.

This clonotype came up once. The gene calls are TRBV13 and TRBJ1-1; 9 bases match TRBD1. Germline V gives CDR1 PRHDT, CDR2 FYEKMQ (reference sequence). V gave up 3 bases and J gave up 4 bases; unmatched junction bases: 12. This CDR3 is built from 17 residues. The CDR3 loop is CASSFSWGQGRSTEAFF. CDR3 nucleotides: TGTGCCAGCAGCTTTAGTTGGGGACAGGGCCGGAGCACTGAAGCTTTCTTT. Using reference TRBV13 and TRBJ1-1 for the parts outside the CDR3, the full variable domain is AAGVIQSPRHLIKEKRETATLKCYPIPRHDTVYWYQQGPGQDPQFLISFYEKMQSDKGSIPDRFSAQQFSDYHSELNMSSLELGDSALYFCASSFSWGQGRSTEAFFGQGTRLTVV.

This clonotype was seen a handful of times. The chain employs TRBV7-2 and TRBJ2-1; no reliable D call. Per the germline V gene, CDR1 is SGHTA and CDR2 is FQGNSA. This CDR3 spans 14 amino acids. The V end lost 5 bases, the J end lost 5 bases, and 13 bases lay between the germline ends. The CDR3 sequence is CASSLIKNNNEQFF. DNA for the CDR3: TGTGCCAGCAGCCTAATAAAAAACAACAATGAGCAGTTCTTC.

Only a few counts were recorded for this clonotype. The genes are TRBV7-2 and TRBJ2-5, with D maybe TRBD1 (6 bases). Trimming stripped 5 bases from V and 11 bases from J, with 15 bases between. The germline CDR1 and CDR2 sequences are SGHTA and FQGNSA. There are 12 residues in the CDR3. CDR3 in amino acids: CASSTGLGEQYF. The DNA of the CDR3 is TGTGCCAGCAGCACAGGGCTGGGGGAGCAGTACTTC.

Turning to this clonotype: Germline is not matched at one junction end, which may reflect a read error. This chain links TRBV11-2 with TRBJ2-5, with TRBD1 identical over 7 bases. There are 15 residues in the CDR3. Looked up from germline, CDR1 is SGHAT and CDR2 is FQNNGV. This CDR3 reads CASTTRGPMYNERFF. CDR3 coding DNA: TGTGCCAGCACCACGAGGGGGCCCATGTACAATGAGCGGTTCTTC.